A single sample gave rise to the 14 T cell receptor beta chains below, sequenced in a study of blood T cell repertoires in COVID-19. The protocol was immunoSEQ multiplex PCR, while the TCRdb copy is restricted to in-frame clones and leaves out a portion. Of 180,000 or so clones in the sample, around nine tenths were seen once. Material for sequencing was peripheral blood. These receptors originate from a man between 18 and 29 years old with active or convalescent COVID-19.

The V gene is TRBV2, the J gene TRBJ2-5; 7 bases align to TRBD1. The V gene's germline CDR1 is SNHLY and CDR2 FYNNEI. CDR3 length equals 15 residues. V lost 8 bases to trimming and J lost 4 bases; unmatched junction nucleotides: 13. CDR3 nucleotides: TGTGCCAGCGCCAGAACCGGGACAGAAAGAGAGACCCAGTACTTC. It yields the protein CASARTGTERETQYF.

The CDR3 DNA reads as TGTGCCAGCATACGGGGGGACTCCTACAATGAGCAGTTCTTC. Translation gives CASIRGDSYNEQFF. J is TRBJ2-1 and V is TRBV6-5, with TRBD2 identical over 7 bases. With 7 bases clipped from V and 0 bases from J, the junction kept 3 bases outside the gene matches. The CDR3 loop spans 14 amino acids. Germline loops: CDR1 MNHEY, CDR2 SVGAGI.

The V gene is TRBV29-1, the J gene TRBJ2-1; the D is unclear. V was shortened by 1 base and J by 4 bases, with 5 bases between the two germline ends. Germline V gene lookup returns CDR1 SQVTM and CDR2 ANQGSEA. The CDR3 extends over 12 amino acids. The CDR3 region has the DNA TGCAGCGTTGAAGTCAGATACAATGAGCAGTTCTTC. Amino acids: CSVEVRYNEQFF.

This chain connects TRBV19 to TRBJ1-4; TRBD1 aligns across 11 bases. The CDR3 totals 16 residues. The ends lost 5 bases at V and 3 bases at J; junction bases unmatched: 5. Germline CDR1 LNHDA, CDR2 SQIVND (reference sequence). CDR3 DNA sequence: TGTGCCAGTAGTGGGGACAGGGGGTTAGCTAATGAAAAACTGTTTTTT. It encodes CASSGDRGLANEKLFF.

The chain is built from TRBV3-1 (or the pseudogene TRBV3-2) and TRBJ2-7; D is possibly TRBD1 (5 bases). The V gene's germline CDR1 is LGHDT and CDR2 YNNKEL (reference sequence). The V end was cut by 6 bases, the J end by 1 base, with 10 bases between. This CDR3 is built from 13 residues. CDR3 amino acids: CASSQQDSYEQYF. CDR3 in DNA: TGTGCCAGCAGTCAACAGGATTCCTACGAGCAGTACTTC.

CDR3 DNA sequence: TGTGCCGCCGGGGGAGGGGAAGAGAACGAGCAGTACTTC. It is translated as CAAGGGEENEQYF. The chain carries TRBV5-4 and TRBJ2-7; 7 nucleotides agree with TRBD2. The CDR3 has 13 amino acids. CDR1 and CDR2 from the germline V gene are SGHNT and YYREEE (reference sequence). V lost 10 bases to trimming and J lost 5 bases; unmatched junction nucleotides: 12.

This chain links TRBV11-3 with TRBJ2-7, with 9 bases aligning to TRBD2. The CDR3 totals 20 residues. The J segment lost 2 bases and the V segment lost 1 base, leaving 18 bases of the junction unmatched. Germline loops: CDR1 SGHNT, CDR2 YENEEA. Here the CDR3 DNA reads TGTGCCAGCAGCTTAGGGGGGTTTGTGAGTAGCGGGAGAGGCGCCTACGAGCAGTACTTC. It yields the protein CASSLGGFVSSGRGAYEQYF. The full variable domain, rest sourced from reference TRBV11-3 and TRBJ2-7, is EAGVVQSPRYKIIEKKQPVAFWCNPISGHNTLYWYLQNLGQGPELLIRYENEEAVDDSQLPKDRFSAERLKGVDSTLKIQPAELGDSAVYLCASSLGGFVSSGRGAYEQYFGPGTRLTVT.

This chain links TRBV13 with TRBJ1-6; D remains ambiguous. Looked up from germline, CDR1 is PRHDT and CDR2 is FYEKMQ (reference sequence). V was shortened by 7 bases and J by 9 bases, with 10 bases between the two germline ends. CDR3 length equals 12 residues. The CDR3 region has the DNA TGTGCCAGCACCCGGGAGGGTTCACCCCTCCACTTT. Translation gives CASTREGSPLHF.

The rearrangement joins TRBV28 to TRBJ2-7; no firm D call. CDR3 length: 12 amino acids. The V and J ends lost 4 bases and 2 bases respectively, with 6 bases between them. The V gene's germline CDR1 is MDHEN and CDR2 SYDVKM. CDR3 sequence reads: CASSSQTYEQYV. CDR3 sequence (DNA): TGTGCCAGCAGTTCACAGACCTACGAGCAGTACGTC.

In its sample, this clone was seen a few times. In nucleotides, the CDR3 is TGTGCCAGCACCATGGGAGGGGCCCGCAGGAATTCACCCCTCCACTTT. It yields the protein CASTMGGARRNSPLHF. The V call is TRBV28, the J call TRBJ1-6; maybe TRBD1 (5 bases). Per germline, CDR1 MDHEN and CDR2 SYDVKM. This CDR3 has 16 residues. V lost 7 bases and J lost 7, with 20 bases in between.

This clone was observed a single time. The chain uses TRBV1 and TRBJ1-1; the table's D call, TRBD1, was not checked against the DNA. TRBV1 counts as a pseudogene. The CDR3 extends over 22 amino acids. CDR3 sequence: CTSSHKRPGQGPPLSLDTEAFF. The CDR3 nucleotides are TGCACCAGCAGCCATAAGCGCCCGGGACAGGGACCCCCCCTGAGTCTGGACACTGAAGCTTTCTTT.

This rearrangement joins TRBV7-9 to TRBJ2-2, with D unresolved. The CDR3 is 13 residues long. Germline V CDR1 and CDR2: SEHNR, FQNEAQ (reference sequence). Trimming pared 4 bases from V and 6 bases from J, leaving 9 bases between. The CDR3 here is CASSSPFPGELFF. The CDR3 coding sequence is TGTGCCAGCAGCTCCCCCTTTCCCGGGGAGCTGTTTTTT.

The chain employs TRBV24-1 and TRBJ2-5, with 11 bases fitting TRBD1. V was clipped by 2 bases and J by 4 bases; unmatched bases: 5. The germline V gene encodes CDR1 KGHDR and CDR2 SFDVKD. The CDR3 contains 16 residues. CDR3 in amino acids: CATSDSGQGVGETQYF. CDR3 DNA sequence: TGTGCCACCAGTGATTCGGGACAGGGGGTTGGAGAGACCCAGTACTTC.

V usage is TRBV29-1 and J usage is TRBJ2-2; no reliable D call. The CDR3 extends over 13 amino acids. V lost 5 bases and J lost 0, with 7 bases in between. Germline CDR1 and CDR2: SQVTM and ANQGSEA. CDR3 in amino acids: CSVFTPNTGELFF. As DNA, the CDR3 is TGCAGCGTTTTTACACCGAACACCGGGGAGCTGTTTTTT.